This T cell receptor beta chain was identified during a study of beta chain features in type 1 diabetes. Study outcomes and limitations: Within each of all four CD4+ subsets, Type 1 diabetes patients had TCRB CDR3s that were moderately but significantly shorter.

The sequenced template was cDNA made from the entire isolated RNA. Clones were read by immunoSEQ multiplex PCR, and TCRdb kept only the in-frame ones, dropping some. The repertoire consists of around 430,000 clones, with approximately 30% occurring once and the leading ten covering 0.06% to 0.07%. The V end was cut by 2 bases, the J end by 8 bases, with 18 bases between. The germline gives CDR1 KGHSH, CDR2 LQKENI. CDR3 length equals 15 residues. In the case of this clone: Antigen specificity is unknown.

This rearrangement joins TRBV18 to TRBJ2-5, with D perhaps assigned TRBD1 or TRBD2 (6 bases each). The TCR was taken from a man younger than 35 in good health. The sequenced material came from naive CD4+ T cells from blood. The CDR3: CASSPGLGGPPTQYF. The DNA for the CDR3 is TGTGCCAGCTCACCAGGGCTGGGGGGCCCCCCAACCCAGTACTTC.